In this sample, the clone carrying this T cell receptor beta chain turned up a few times. Its matching antigen is unknown. Template material for amplifying TCR beta CDR3 regions consisted of RNA transcripts. Carried out on the TCR CDR3, a first-round RT-PCR used the HTBI primer set. TCRdb analysed the multiplex PCR reads with MiXCR anew, one entry per CDR3 protein. The data hold 250,000 to 300,000 distinct CDR3 sequences, with less than 20% observed a single time. The data originate from a study of T cells in Graves' hyperthyroidism and ophthalmopathy. As for the study in general: Peripheral blood was taken when the disease was first diagnosed, before any treatment began.

Germline V lookup: CDR1 SQVTM, CDR2 ANQGSEA. V lost 4 bases to trimming and J lost 7 bases, with 13 bases between them. The CDR3 consists of 12 residues. Study-wide findings and caveats: Blood also held most thyroid clonotypes expanded beyond 0.001. The model forecast ophthalmopathy, anticipating it by a median around 6.9 months before onset.

The sequence was collected from a man aged 45-60 years with Graves' ophthalmopathy. The V call is TRBV29-1, the J call TRBJ1-1, with D maybe TRBD1 (5 bases). Sequenced material: blood. In DNA, the CDR3 is TGCAGCGTTGGGGGCACGGACAATGAAGCTTTCTTT. Residues: CSVGGTDNEAFF.